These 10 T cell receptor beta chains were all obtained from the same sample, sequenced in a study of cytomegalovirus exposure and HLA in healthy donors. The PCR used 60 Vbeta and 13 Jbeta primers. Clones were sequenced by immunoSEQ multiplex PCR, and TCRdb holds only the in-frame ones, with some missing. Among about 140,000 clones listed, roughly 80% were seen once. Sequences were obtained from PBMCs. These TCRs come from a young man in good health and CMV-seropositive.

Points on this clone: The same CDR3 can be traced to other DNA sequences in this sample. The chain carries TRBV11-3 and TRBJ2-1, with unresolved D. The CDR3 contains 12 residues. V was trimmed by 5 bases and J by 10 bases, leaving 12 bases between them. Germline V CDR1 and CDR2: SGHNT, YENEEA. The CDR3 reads CASSLNGNEQFF. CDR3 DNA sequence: TGTGCCAGCAGCCTTAACGGTAACGAGCAGTTCTTC.

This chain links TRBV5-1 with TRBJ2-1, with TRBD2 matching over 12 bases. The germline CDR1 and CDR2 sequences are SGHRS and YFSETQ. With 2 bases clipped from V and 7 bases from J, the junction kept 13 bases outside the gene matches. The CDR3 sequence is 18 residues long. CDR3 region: CASSFGPSGRAVLNEQFF. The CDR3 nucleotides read TGCGCCAGCAGCTTCGGACCTAGCGGGAGGGCCGTGTTAAATGAGCAGTTCTTC.

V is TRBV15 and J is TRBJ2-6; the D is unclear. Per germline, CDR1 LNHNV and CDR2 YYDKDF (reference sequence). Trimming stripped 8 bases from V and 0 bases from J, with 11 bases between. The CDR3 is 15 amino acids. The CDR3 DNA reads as TGTGCCACCGGGCAGGAAGACTCTGGGGCCAACGTCCTGACTTTC. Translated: CATGQEDSGANVLTF.

The CDR3 here is CATSGYRRRDTEAFF. CDR3 bases: TGTGCCACCAGCGGATACAGGCGGAGGGACACTGAAGCTTTCTTT. The J gene is TRBJ1-1, the V gene TRBV15; D might be TRBD1 (5 bases). Germline V lookup: CDR1 LNHNV, CDR2 YYDKDF (reference sequence). The CDR3 is 15 residues long. Between the trimmed V and J ends, which lost 5 bases and 3 bases, there was a span of 16 bases.

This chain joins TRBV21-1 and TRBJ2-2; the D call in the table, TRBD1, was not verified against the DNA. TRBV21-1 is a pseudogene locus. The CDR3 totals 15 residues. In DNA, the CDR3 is TGTGCCAGTCCCACCGGGACAGGGAACGCCGGGGAGCTGTTTTTT. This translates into CASPTGTGNAGELFF.

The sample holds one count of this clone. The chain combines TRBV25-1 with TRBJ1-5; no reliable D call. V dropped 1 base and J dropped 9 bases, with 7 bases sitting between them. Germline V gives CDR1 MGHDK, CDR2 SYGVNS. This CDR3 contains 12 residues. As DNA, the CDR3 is TGTGCCAGCAGTGAATTCGCGGGGCCCCAGCATTTT. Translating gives CASSEFAGPQHF.

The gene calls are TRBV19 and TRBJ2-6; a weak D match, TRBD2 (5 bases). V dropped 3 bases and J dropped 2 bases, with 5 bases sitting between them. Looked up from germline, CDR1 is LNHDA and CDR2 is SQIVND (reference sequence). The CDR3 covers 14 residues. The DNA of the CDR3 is TGTGCCAGTAGTATGGGAGCTGGGGCCAACGTCCTGACTTTC. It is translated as CASSMGAGANVLTF.

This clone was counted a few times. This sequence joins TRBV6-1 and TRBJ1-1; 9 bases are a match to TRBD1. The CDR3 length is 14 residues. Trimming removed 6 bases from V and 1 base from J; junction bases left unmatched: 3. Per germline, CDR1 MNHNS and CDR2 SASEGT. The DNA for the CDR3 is TGTGCCAGCAGGACAGGGGGGGAGAACACTGAAGCTTTCTTT. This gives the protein CASRTGGENTEAFF.

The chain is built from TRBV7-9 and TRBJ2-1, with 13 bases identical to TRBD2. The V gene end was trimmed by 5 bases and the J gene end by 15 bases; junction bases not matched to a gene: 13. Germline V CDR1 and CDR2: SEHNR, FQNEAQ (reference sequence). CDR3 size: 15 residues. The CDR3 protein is CASSQGLAGLSGRFF. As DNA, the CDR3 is TGTGCCAGCAGCCAGGGACTAGCGGGGCTAAGCGGTAGGTTCTTC.

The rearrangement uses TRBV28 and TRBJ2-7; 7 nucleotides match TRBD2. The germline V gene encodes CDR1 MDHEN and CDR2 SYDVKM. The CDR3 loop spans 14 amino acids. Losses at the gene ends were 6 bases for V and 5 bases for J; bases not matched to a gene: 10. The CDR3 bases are TGTGCCAGCAGGCCTAGCGGCTTAGTGGACGAGCAGTACTTC. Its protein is CASRPSGLVDEQYF. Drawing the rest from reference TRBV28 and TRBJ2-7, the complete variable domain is DVKVTQSSRYLVKRTGEKVFLECVQDMDHENMFWYRQDPGLGLRLIYFSYDVKMKEKGDIPEGYSVSREKKERFSLILESASTNQTSMYLCASRPSGLVDEQYFGPGTRLTVT.